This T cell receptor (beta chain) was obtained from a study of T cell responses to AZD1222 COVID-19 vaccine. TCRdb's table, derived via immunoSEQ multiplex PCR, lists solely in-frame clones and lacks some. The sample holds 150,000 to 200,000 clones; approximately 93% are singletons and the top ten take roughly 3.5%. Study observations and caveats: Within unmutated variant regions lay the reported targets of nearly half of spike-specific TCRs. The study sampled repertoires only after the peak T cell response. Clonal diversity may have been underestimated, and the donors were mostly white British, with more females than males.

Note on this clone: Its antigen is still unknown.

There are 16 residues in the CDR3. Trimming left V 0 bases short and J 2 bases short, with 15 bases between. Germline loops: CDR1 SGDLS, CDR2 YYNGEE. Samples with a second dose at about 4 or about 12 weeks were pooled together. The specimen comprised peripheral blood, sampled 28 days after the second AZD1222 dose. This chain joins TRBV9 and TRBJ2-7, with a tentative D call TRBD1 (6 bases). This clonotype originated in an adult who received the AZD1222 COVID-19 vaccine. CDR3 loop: CASSVGGQGPTYEQYF. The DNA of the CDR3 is TGTGCCAGCAGCGTAGGGGGGCAGGGGCCAACCTACGAGCAGTACTTC.